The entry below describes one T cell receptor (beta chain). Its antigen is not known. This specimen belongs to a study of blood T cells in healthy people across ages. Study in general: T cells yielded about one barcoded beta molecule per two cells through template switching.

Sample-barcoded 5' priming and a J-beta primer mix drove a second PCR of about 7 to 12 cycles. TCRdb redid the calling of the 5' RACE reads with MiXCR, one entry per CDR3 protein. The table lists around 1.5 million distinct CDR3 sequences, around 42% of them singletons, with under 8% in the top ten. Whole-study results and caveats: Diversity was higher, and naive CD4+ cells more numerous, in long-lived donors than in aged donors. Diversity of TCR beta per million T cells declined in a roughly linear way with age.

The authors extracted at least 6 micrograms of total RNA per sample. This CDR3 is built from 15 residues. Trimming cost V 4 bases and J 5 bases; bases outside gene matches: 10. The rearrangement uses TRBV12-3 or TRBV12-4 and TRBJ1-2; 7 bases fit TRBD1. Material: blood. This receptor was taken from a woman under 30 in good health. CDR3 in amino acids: CASSYRDSYKYGYTF. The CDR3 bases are TGTGCCAGCAGTTACCGGGACAGCTACAAATATGGCTACACCTTC.